These 9 T cell receptor beta chains were all obtained from the same sample, sequenced in a study of blood T cell repertoires in COVID-19. The repertoire was sequenced with immunoSEQ multiplex PCR; TCRdb's copy has only in-frame clones and lacks some. The repertoire consists of some 140,000 clones, with about 90% occurring once and the leading ten covering roughly 0.51%. The sequenced sample was peripheral blood. The receptors stem from a man aged 50 to 60 with acute or convalescent COVID-19.

This sequence joins TRBV12-5 and TRBJ2-1; no clear D gene. The CDR3 contains 15 residues. V was cut by 1 base and J by 5 bases, with 12 bases left in between. Germline V CDR1 and CDR2: LGHNT, FRNRAP. The CDR3 region has the DNA TGTGCTAGTGGTTTGGGGCAAACGCCCGACAATGAGCAGTTCTTC. As protein: CASGLGQTPDNEQFF.

The rearrangement links TRBV30 to TRBJ2-7, with D tentatively TRBD2 (5 bases). The CDR3 runs to 13 residues. Germline CDR1 is GTSNPN and CDR2 is SVGIG (reference sequence). V lost 0 bases to trimming and J lost 6 bases, with 12 bases between them. CDR3 bases: TGTGCCTGGAGTGTAAAGTCTAGCTTCGAGCAGTACTTC. It codes for CAWSVKSSFEQYF.

The gene calls are TRBV12-3 or TRBV12-4 and TRBJ2-3; D call uncertain. With 2 bases removed from V and 5 bases from J, the gap between germline ends came to 8 bases. The CDR3 covers 13 residues. The CDR3, as DNA: TGTGCCAGCAGTTTACAGGCAAGAGATACGCAGTATTTT. It translates to CASSLQARDTQYF.

The rearrangement joins TRBV7-3 to TRBJ2-7; D possibly corresponds to TRBD2 (6 bases). V was shortened by 0 bases and J by 2 bases, with 8 bases between the two germline ends. From germline, CDR1 is SGHTA and CDR2 FQGTGA. This CDR3 contains 14 residues. In DNA form, the CDR3 reads TGTGCCAGCAGCTTAACACCGGGGGCCTACGAGCAGTACTTC. This sequence encodes CASSLTPGAYEQYF.

The CDR3 bases are TGTGCCAGCAGCAGACAGGGAAACACTGAAGCTTTCTTT. Protein product: CASSRQGNTEAFF. The chain joins TRBV7-3 to TRBJ1-1, with 7 bases fitting TRBD1. This CDR3 has 13 amino acids. Germline CDR1 reads SGHTA; CDR2 reads FQGTGA. The J segment lost 2 bases and the V segment lost 5 bases, leaving 2 bases of the junction unmatched.

The CDR3 spells CASSLIFRQADEQYV. CDR3 nucleotides: TGTGCCAGCAGCTTGATATTTCGGCAGGCCGACGAGCAGTACGTC. V usage is TRBV5-5 and J usage is TRBJ2-7; D is unclear. The CDR3 consists of 15 residues. V shed 1 base and J shed 5 bases, with 16 bases lying between them. From germline, CDR1 is SGHKS and CDR2 YYEKEE (reference sequence).

V is TRBV7-8 and J is TRBJ2-5, with D possibly being TRBD1 (5 bases). Looked up from germline, CDR1 is SGHVS and CDR2 is FQNEAQ. Between the trimmed V and J ends, which lost 4 bases and 4 bases, there was a span of 16 bases. This CDR3 spans 15 amino acids. The CDR3 loop reads CASSWAQGSRETQYF. The CDR3 region has the DNA TGTGCCAGCAGCTGGGCCCAGGGTAGCCGAGAGACCCAGTACTTC.

The chain is built from TRBV30 and TRBJ1-3; D uncertain. CDR1 is GTSNPN and CDR2 is SVGIG in the germline V gene (reference sequence). The V end lost 0 bases, the J end lost 2 bases, and 11 bases lay between the germline ends. The CDR3 loop spans 15 amino acids. Written as DNA, the CDR3 is TGTGCCTGGAGTGTATTGACATCGGCTGGAAACACCATATATTTT. It yields the protein CAWSVLTSAGNTIYF. Full variable domain (remainder filled in from reference TRBV30 and TRBJ1-3): SQTIHQWPATLVQPVGSPLSLECTVEGTSNPNLYWYRQAAGRGLQLLFYSVGIGQISSEVPQNLSASRPQDRQFILSSKKLLLSDSGFYLCAWSVLTSAGNTIYFGEGSWLTVV.

The rearrangement uses TRBV6-5 and TRBJ1-5; the D gene is possibly TRBD1 (6 bases). The CDR3 extends over 15 amino acids. Germline V gene lookup returns CDR1 MNHEY and CDR2 SVGAGI. V dropped 7 bases and J dropped 0 bases, with 13 bases sitting between them. In DNA form, the CDR3 reads TGTGCCAGCACCCCCGACAGGTATAGCAATCAGCCCCAGCATTTT. This encodes CASTPDRYSNQPQHF.